Following are 26 T cell receptor beta chains from one sample sequenced in a study of CD8+ T cells in alopecia areata. Collected material from alopecia areata patients comprised lesional scalp punch biopsies and peripheral blood. TCR sequencing used cDNA made by reverse transcription of extracted RNA. This table comes from immunoSEQ multiplex PCR, and its TCRdb copy is limited to in-frame clones, with some not included. The table has 9,500 to 15,000 clones, approximately 60% seen once; the top ten hold 20% to 25%. The sequencing input was skin. These receptors were obtained from a human donor with alopecia areata.

The V call is TRBV6-6, the J call TRBJ2-5; 9 positions agree with TRBD1. Trimming cost V 3 bases and J 6 bases; bases outside gene matches: 5. In germline, CDR1 is MNHNY, CDR2 SVGAGI (reference sequence). The CDR3 spans 14 residues. The CDR3 sequence is CASSYGTGRKTQYF. The CDR3 DNA reads TGTGCCAGCAGTTATGGGACAGGGAGAAAGACCCAGTACTTC.

This clone was seen a handful of times. The V gene is TRBV27, the J gene TRBJ1-5, with a tentative D call TRBD1 (6 bases). Per the germline V gene, CDR1 is MNHEY and CDR2 is SMNVEV (reference sequence). The germline V and J ends were trimmed by 6 bases and 5 bases, with 14 bases remaining between them. The CDR3 sequence is 14 residues long. CDR3 coding DNA: TGTGCCAGCAGCAGTACAGGGAAATATCAGCCCCAGCATTTT. It yields the protein CASSSTGKYQPQHF.

The rearrangement links TRBV7-3 to TRBJ2-3; 12 bases are a match to TRBD2. V dropped 2 bases and J dropped 3; count of bases not matched to a gene: 0. CDR3 length equals 15 residues. Germline-derived CDR1 and CDR2 are SGHTA and FQGTGA. The chain's CDR3 is CASSLGLAGTDTQYF. The CDR3 bases are TGTGCCAGCAGCTTAGGACTAGCGGGGACAGATACGCAGTATTTT. The whole variable domain, filled in from reference TRBV7-3 and TRBJ2-3, reads GAGVSQTPSNKVTEKGKYVELRCDPISGHTALYWYRQSLGQGPEFLIYFQGTGAADDSGLPNDRFFAVRPEGSVSTLKIQRTERGDSAVYLCASSLGLAGTDTQYFGPGTRLTVL.

This rearrangement joins TRBV6-6 to TRBJ2-1, with 9 positions matching TRBD2. V shed 0 bases and J 6 bases; nucleotides not matched to a gene: 0. The CDR3 consists of 14 residues. Looked up from germline, CDR1 is MNHNY and CDR2 is SVGAGI (reference sequence). The CDR3 sequence is CASSYSSGSNEQFF. CDR3 nucleotide sequence: TGTGCCAGCAGTTACTCTAGCGGGAGCAATGAGCAGTTCTTC.

This sequence joins TRBV27 and TRBJ1-1, with 7 bases lining up with TRBD1. The CDR3 runs to 15 residues. Per germline, CDR1 MNHEY and CDR2 SMNVEV (reference sequence). V shed 11 bases and J 2 bases; nucleotides not matched to a gene: 14. CDR3 in DNA: TGTGCCGGCGGAGTCTCCGGGACAGCAAACACTGAAGCTTTCTTT. As protein: CAGGVSGTANTEAFF.

J is TRBJ2-1 and V is TRBV7-9; D is unresolved. V was trimmed by 5 bases and J by 3 bases, leaving 11 bases between them. CDR3 length: 14 residues. Germline V lookup: CDR1 SEHNR, CDR2 FQNEAQ (reference sequence). The CDR3 sequence is CASSISTLYNEQFF. For the CDR3, the DNA is TGTGCCAGCAGCATTTCGACACTCTACAATGAGCAGTTCTTC.

This clone was counted only a few times. The gene calls are TRBV11-2 and TRBJ2-7; 8 bases line up with TRBD2. V was clipped by 5 bases and J by 5 bases; unmatched bases: 17. The germline V gene encodes CDR1 SGHAT and CDR2 FQNNGV. There are 17 residues in the CDR3. The DNA of the CDR3 is TGTGCCAGCAGCGCCCACTCGGGTGGGCTAGCGGGTAACGAGCAGTACTTC. It codes for CASSAHSGGLAGNEQYF. The full variable domain, with the rest looked up from reference TRBV11-2 and TRBJ2-7, is EAGVAQSPRYKIIEKRQSVAFWCNPISGHATLYWYQQILGQGPKLLIQFQNNGVVDDSQLPKDRFSAERLKGVDSTLKIQPAKLEDSAVYLCASSAHSGGLAGNEQYFGPGTRLTVT.

A note on this clone: Mismatch with germline at one junction end may stem from a read error. This chain connects TRBV4-1 to TRBJ1-4; 11 nucleotides match TRBD1. The CDR3 covers 15 residues. CDR1 is MGHRA, CDR2 YSYEKL, per germline. In DNA, the CDR3 is TGCGCCAGCAGCCCGGGGTTACTCACGCCGGGACAGGGGGTCTTT. Translating gives CASSPGLLTPGQGVF.

The chain joins TRBV18 to TRBJ2-2; D unresolved. The germline V and J ends were trimmed by 2 bases and 3 bases, with 7 bases remaining between them. From germline, CDR1 is KGHSH and CDR2 LQKENI. The CDR3 has 14 residues. The CDR3 here is CASSPWQDTGELFF. The CDR3, as DNA: TGTGCCAGCTCACCATGGCAGGACACCGGGGAGCTGTTTTTT.

This rearrangement joins TRBV28 to TRBJ1-5, with D unclear. V was cut by 3 bases and J by 1 base, with 10 bases left in between. Germline CDR1 is MDHEN and CDR2 is SYDVKM. This CDR3 has 15 amino acids. Here the CDR3 reads CASSFYLGSNQPQHF. The CDR3 DNA is TGTGCCAGCAGTTTTTATTTAGGGAGCAATCAGCCCCAGCATTTT.

This clone was seen a handful of times. CDR3 coding DNA: TGTGCCAGTAGTATGAGTGAAAAACTGTTTTTT. Translated: CASSMSEKLFF. This rearrangement joins TRBV19 to TRBJ1-4; D gene unclear. Deletions cut 3 bases from V and 7 bases from J, with 3 bases between. The CDR3 covers 11 residues. Germline V gene data show CDR1 as LNHDA and CDR2 as SQIVND (reference sequence). Full variable domain (rest looked up from reference TRBV19 and TRBJ1-4): DGGITQSPKYLFRKEGQNVTLSCEQNLNHDAMYWYRQDPGQGLRLIYYSQIVNDFQKGDIAEGYSVSREKKESFPLTVTSAQKNPTAFYLCASSMSEKLFFGSGTQLSVL.

The V gene is TRBV28, the J gene TRBJ1-2, with D possibly being TRBD1 (6 bases). This CDR3 is built from 15 residues. The germline CDR1 and CDR2 sequences are MDHEN and SYDVKM. The V end lost 5 bases, the J end lost 8 bases, and 21 bases lay between the germline ends. The CDR3: CASSPGQEGGLGYTF. CDR3 bases: TGTGCCAGCAGTCCGGGCCAGGAGGGGGGCTTGGGCTACACCTTC.

The chain joins TRBV7-2 to TRBJ2-3, with D perhaps matching TRBD1 (5 bases). The germline CDR1 and CDR2 sequences are SGHTA and FQGNSA. The length of the CDR3 is 13 residues. V was pared by 6 bases and J by 3 bases, with 10 bases between. In DNA form, the CDR3 reads TGTGCCAGCAGTTACCGACAGACAGATACGCAGTATTTT. It codes for CASSYRQTDTQYF.

CDR3 sequence: CASSQRQGAGNEQFF. DNA of the CDR3: TGTGCCAGCAGCCAAAGACAGGGGGCCGGGAATGAGCAGTTCTTC. The chain has TRBV14 and TRBJ2-1, with TRBD1 matching 10 bases. CDR1 and CDR2 (germline): SGHDN, FVKESK. V lost 2 bases and J lost 7; bases outside the gene matches: 5. This CDR3 is built from 15 residues.

The rearrangement joins TRBV6-4 to TRBJ2-1; D gene unclear. CDR3 length: 18 residues. V lost 0 bases to trimming and J lost 5 bases, with 20 bases between them. Germline lookup yields CDR1 MRHNA and CDR2 SNTAGT. Here the CDR3 reads CASSDSHDGVSGDNEQFF. The CDR3 nucleotides are TGTGCCAGCAGTGACTCTCATGATGGGGTCTCCGGCGACAATGAGCAGTTCTTC.

This clone appeared a few times. The chain links TRBV18 to TRBJ1-5; TRBD1 is a possible D gene (6 bases). The CDR3 is 14 amino acids. Trimming shortened V by 0 bases and J by 4 bases, and 7 bases separated the two germline ends. The germline V gene has CDR1 KGHSH and CDR2 LQKENI. The CDR3 DNA is TGTGCCAGCTCACCACCAGACAGGAATCAGCCCCAGCATTTT. This sequence encodes CASSPPDRNQPQHF.

To note about this clone: A much larger clone lies one base from this, so it may be a read error. V usage is TRBV5-6 and J usage is TRBJ2-1; D uncertain. CDR3 length equals 11 residues. Trimming cost V 2 bases and J 5 bases, with 2 bases left between them. In germline, CDR1 is SGHDT, CDR2 YYEEEE. The chain's CDR3 is CASSFNNEQFF. DNA for the CDR3: TGTGCCAGCAGCTTCAACAATGAGCAGTTCTTC.

The chain links TRBV2 to TRBJ1-1; D is unresolved. There are 13 residues in the CDR3. From germline, CDR1 is SNHLY and CDR2 FYNNEI. V gave up 7 bases and J gave up 1 base, with 10 bases separating them. The CDR3 coding sequence is TGTGCCAGCATCGCTACAGCGAACACTGAAGCTTTCTTT. Amino acids: CASIATANTEAFF. Complete variable domain (other parts from reference TRBV2 and TRBJ1-1): EPEVTQTPSHQVTQMGQEVILRCVPISNHLYFYWYRQILGQKVEFLVSFYNNEISEKSEIFDDQFSVERPDGSNFTLKIRSTKLEDSAMYFCASIATANTEAFFGQGTRLTVV.

As concerns this clone: Compared with germline, one end of the junction differs, possibly owing to a read error. Other DNA sequences in this sample translate to the same CDR3. The V and J genes are TRBV7-8 and TRBJ2-1, with a possible D match to TRBD1 (5 bases). The CDR3 has 15 residues. CDR1 is SGHVS, CDR2 FQNEAQ, per germline. The CDR3 spells CASSLVLGQNNEQFF. CDR3 coding DNA: TGTGCCAGTAGCTTAGTATTGGGGCAGAATAATGAGCAGTTCTTC.

The chain has TRBV5-4 and TRBJ2-4; D is unclear. From germline, CDR1 is SGHNT and CDR2 YYREEE (reference sequence). The CDR3 covers 16 residues. With 1 base removed from V and 3 bases from J, the gap between germline ends came to 14 bases. The CDR3 region is CASSLPHTEGKNIQYF. For the CDR3, the DNA is TGTGCCAGCAGCTTGCCCCATACAGAAGGCAAAAACATTCAGTACTTC.

For this clone: An end of the junction differs from the germline gene, which may be a read error. The rearrangement uses TRBV7-7 and TRBJ1-5; 8 bases map to TRBD1. The germline V gene has CDR1 SSHAT and CDR2 FNYEAQ (reference sequence). The CDR3 totals 13 residues. The CDR3 loop is CASSKGQDQPQHF. The DNA for the CDR3 is TGTGCTAGCAGCAAGGGACAGGATCAGCCCCAGCATTTT.

The chain couples TRBV2 to TRBJ2-2; no clear D gene. Germline CDR1 is SNHLY and CDR2 is FYNNEI. The CDR3 loop spans 13 amino acids. Trimming stripped 7 bases from V and 2 bases from J, with 8 bases between. CDR3 nucleotide sequence: TGTGCCAGCATAGGGCCAAACACCGGGGAGCTGTTTTTT. Protein sequence: CASIGPNTGELFF.

This clone came up once. The chain joins TRBV30 to TRBJ1-6; tentatively, D is TRBD1 (5 bases). V was clipped by 3 bases and J by 7 bases, with 13 bases between them. The CDR3 runs 14 residues. The germline CDR1 and CDR2 sequences are GTSNPN and SVGIG (reference sequence). CDR3 sequence reads: CAWRAGGKNSPLHF. As DNA, the CDR3 is TGTGCCTGGAGGGCCGGGGGAAAGAATTCACCCCTCCACTTT.

The rearrangement uses TRBV5-4 and TRBJ2-1; TRBD2 matches at 13 bases. The CDR3 is 15 residues long. CDR1 is SGHNT and CDR2 is YYREEE in the germline V gene (reference sequence). J lost 10 bases, V lost 3 bases, and 7 bases had no gene match. In nucleotides, the CDR3 is TGTGCCAGCAGCTATCCGGGACTAGCGGGATCCGAGCAGTTCTTC. Translated: CASSYPGLAGSEQFF.

The V gene is TRBV30, the J gene TRBJ1-4, with no clear D. Germline values: CDR1 GTSNPN, CDR2 SVGIG (reference sequence). This CDR3 is 12 amino acids long. V was shortened by 4 bases and J by 8 bases, with 11 bases between the two germline ends. The CDR3 DNA follows: TGTGCCTGGACGCGGGGTGGCGAAAAACTGTTTTTT. It encodes CAWTRGGEKLFF. Variable domain in full (rest from reference TRBV30 and TRBJ1-4): SQTIHQWPATLVQPVGSPLSLECTVEGTSNPNLYWYRQAAGRGLQLLFYSVGIGQISSEVPQNLSASRPQDRQFILSSKKLLLSDSGFYLCAWTRGGEKLFFGSGTQLSVL.

In this sample, this clone turned up a few times. This chain joins TRBV30 and TRBJ2-5; TRBD2 is a possible D gene (5 bases). The germline V gene encodes CDR1 GTSNPN and CDR2 SVGIG (reference sequence). V dropped 2 bases and J dropped 3 bases, with 10 bases sitting between them. CDR3 length: 13 residues. The CDR3 here is CAWSRGSEETQYF. The CDR3 DNA reads TGTGCCTGGAGTCGGGGATCCGAAGAGACCCAGTACTTC.